This is a list of T cell receptor beta chains from one sample in a study of T cell repertoires and Cas9 in healthy adults. Here immunoSEQ multiplex PCR was the method, and the copy in TCRdb shows in-frame clones only, minus some. The sample has under 25,000 clones, roughly nine tenths seen once; the top ten hold 0.55% to 0.7%. Sequencing used CD4+ effector T cells (CD127+, CD25-, CD137-, CD154-) from PBMCs; culture status not recorded. The source is a human donor in good health. CDR3s include the opening cysteine and the closing phenylalanine or tryptophan. A D gene is named only where the DNA matches it firmly. Size tells how often a clone was seen (once, few, many) or the class of an expanded clone, and some rows leave it out.

j_gene | d_gene | v_gene | abundance | CDR3aa | CDR3nt
TRBJ2-1 | TRBD1 | TRBV18 | - | CASSQSGGYNEQFF | TGTGCCAGCTCACAGTCAGGGGGTTACAATGAGCAGTTCTTC
TRBJ2-3 | TRBD1 | TRBV7-3 | - | CASSLRDRGPGSTDTQYF | TGTGCCAGCAGCTTAAGGGACAGGGGGCCGGGGAGCACAGATACGCAGTATTTT
TRBJ2-6 | - | TRBV6-6 | - | CASSHGTANVLTF | TGTGCCAGCAGTCACGGGACCGCCAACGTCCTGACTTTC
TRBJ1-4 | TRBD1 | TRBV6-5 | - | CASSSGTGREKLFF | TGTGCCAGCAGTTCCGGGACAGGCCGGGAAAAACTGTTTTTT
TRBJ2-7 | - | TRBV20-1 | - | CSPTKYEQYF | TGCAGTCCTACCAAGTACGAGCAGTACTTC
TRBJ1-5 | - | TRBV28 | - | CASSLNIGYPQPQHF | TGTGCCAGCAGTTTAAATATCGGTTATCCTCAGCCCCAGCATTTT
TRBJ1-2 | - | TRBV29-1 | - | CSVGGGFNGYTF | TGCAGCGTTGGAGGGGGATTTAATGGCTACACCTTC
TRBJ1-1 | - | TRBV6-8 | - | CASRIAGAHTEAFF | TGTGCCAGCAGGATAGCAGGGGCGCACACTGAAGCTTTCTTT
TRBJ1-1 | - | TRBV29-1 | - | CSVDKGDTEAFF | TGCAGCGTTGACAAGGGGGACACTGAAGCTTTCTTT
TRBJ1-6 | TRBD1 | TRBV2 | - | CASSAGTANSPLHF | TGTGCCAGCAGTGCCGGGACAGCTAATTCACCCCTCCACTTT
TRBJ1-2 | - | TRBV7-2 | - | CASSLNRGHTYGYTF | TGTGCCAGCAGCTTAAATAGGGGACATACCTATGGCTACACCTTC
TRBJ1-6 | TRBD1 | TRBV2 | - | CASRLGDSLDSPLHF | TGTGCCAGCAGGCTGGGGGACAGTTTAGACTCACCCCTCCACTTT
TRBJ2-2 | TRBD2 | TRBV10-3 | - | CAIRPPSGEATGELFF | TGTGCCATCAGACCCCCAAGCGGGGAAGCCACCGGGGAGCTGTTTTTT
TRBJ2-7 | - | TRBV4-1 | - | CASSQVFRVPYEQYF | TGCGCCAGCAGCCAAGTATTCAGGGTCCCCTACGAGCAGTACTTC
TRBJ2-1 | - | TRBV4-1 | once | CASSFSSSGTKDSLIEQFF | TGCGCCAGCAGCTTCTCCTCCTCCGGGACAAAAGATAGCCTCATTGAGCAGTTCTTC
TRBJ2-5 | TRBD2 | TRBV11-2 | - | CASRRLAGETQYF | TGTGCCAGCAGAAGACTAGCCGGAGAGACCCAGTACTTC
TRBJ2-2 | - | TRBV30 | - | CAWSVGLSGELFF | TGTGCCTGGAGTGTAGGGCTCTCCGGGGAGCTGTTTTTT
TRBJ2-5 | TRBD2 | TRBV7-8 | - | CASINLSGGGGTQYF | TGTGCCAGCATCAACCTTTCGGGAGGGGGGGGGACCCAGTACTTC
TRBJ1-6 | - | TRBV6-5 | - | CASSYAQRGNSPLHF | TGTGCCAGCAGTTACGCACAGCGAGGAAATTCACCCCTCCACTTT
TRBJ1-2 | - | TRBV10-3 | - | CATTMTPGAYGYTF | TGTGCCACGACTATGACGCCAGGAGCCTATGGCTACACCTTC
TRBJ2-5 | - | TRBV5-1 | - | CASSRQVFGFQETQYF | TGCGCCAGCAGCCGACAGGTTTTCGGTTTCCAAGAGACCCAGTACTTC
TRBJ2-7 | - | TRBV29-1 | - | CSVLIQYSNREQYF | TGCAGCGTTTTAATTCAGTATTCTAATCGCGAGCAGTACTTC
TRBJ2-2 | TRBD1 | TRBV6-1 | - | CASSEARRTGGWELFF | TGTGCCAGCAGTGAGGCCCGCAGGACAGGGGGTTGGGAGCTGTTTTTT
TRBJ2-7 | - | TRBV30 | - | CAWSVAHYEQYF | TGTGCCTGGAGTGTAGCTCACTACGAGCAGTACTTC
TRBJ1-1 | TRBD1 | TRBV2 | - | CASSRQGLNGNTEAFF | TGTGCCAGCAGTCGACAGGGCTTGAATGGGAACACTGAAGCTTTCTTT
TRBJ1-1 | TRBD1 | TRBV7-9 | - | CASSFQDRGPTEAFF | TGTGCCAGCAGCTTTCAGGACAGGGGGCCAACTGAAGCTTTCTTT
TRBJ1-5 | - | TRBV5-1 | - | CASSIGTFNQPQHF | TGCGCCAGCAGCATCGGGACCTTCAATCAGCCCCAGCATTTT
TRBJ1-5 | - | TRBV30 | - | CAWSVVASNQPQHF | TGTGCCTGGAGTGTGGTGGCTTCTAATCAGCCCCAGCATTTT
TRBJ2-2 | - | TRBV6-1 | - | CASRRDRNTGELFF | TGTGCCAGCAGGAGGGACCGTAACACCGGGGAGCTGTTTTTT
TRBJ2-5 | - | TRBV5-5 | - | CASSLVVAQETQYF | TGTGCCAGCAGCTTGGTGGTAGCTCAAGAGACCCAGTACTTC
TRBJ1-2 | TRBD1 | TRBV2 | - | CARSQGVNYGYTF | TGTGCCAGATCCCAGGGGGTGAACTATGGCTACACCTTC
TRBJ2-1 | TRBD2 | TRBV11-2 | - | CASSPPLTFAGDDEQFF | TGTGCCAGCAGCCCCCCCCTAACGTTCGCGGGGGACGATGAGCAGTTCTTC
TRBJ2-6 | - | TRBV7-9 | - | CASSPGFPLSGANVLTF | TGTGCCAGCAGCCCAGGTTTCCCCCTCTCTGGGGCCAACGTCCTGACTTTC
TRBJ2-7 | - | TRBV12-2 | - | CASQALGGLSYEQYF | TGTGCAAGTCAGGCTCTCGGGGGTTTGTCCTACGAGCAGTACTTC
TRBJ2-2 | - | TRBV13 | - | CASSQGTSLVTGELFF | TGTGCCAGCAGCCAGGGAACTAGCTTGGTTACCGGGGAGCTGTTTTTT
TRBJ2-7 | - | TRBV10-3 | - | CAIRGGTRPDYEQYF | TGTGCCATCCGTGGGGGGACCCGACCAGACTACGAGCAGTACTTC
TRBJ2-6 | - | TRBV2 | - | CASRVGANVLTF | TGTGCCAGCAGGGTTGGGGCCAACGTCCTGACTTTC